This T cell receptor (beta chain) stems from a study of spatial heterogeneity in lung cancer. Study as a whole: The study observed each unique TCR and UMI combination more than ten times on average in raw reads.

A unique molecular identifier was attached to every TCR cDNA molecule. TCRdb fed the 5' RACE reads into MiXCR, producing one record per CDR3 protein. Of 40,000 or so distinct CDR3 sequences in the sample, approximately 3.1% were seen once. As to time point: sample taken at primary tumor resection. 55 to 80 TRACERx patients with early, untreated non-small cell lung cancer donated samples. Sequencing of whole RNA from tumor, nontumor lung or frozen PBMC involved no sorting. This clonotype was picked up many times. Germline V gene lookup returns CDR1 SGHDT and CDR2 YYEEEE. The CDR3 runs to 12 residues. The germline V and J ends were trimmed by 0 bases and 7 bases, with 7 bases remaining between them.

This sequence joins TRBV5-6 and TRBJ1-2; D possibly corresponds to TRBD1 (6 bases). Sequenced here: normal lung tissue next to the tumor, sampled at surgery. The clonotype was recovered from a male donor with early-stage non-small cell lung cancer. The CDR3 sequence is CASSLEGVGYTF. As DNA, the CDR3 is TGTGCCAGCAGCTTGGAGGGGGTTGGCTACACCTTC.